The 8 T cell receptor beta chains presented below share a single source sample, sequenced in a study of T cells in Graves' hyperthyroidism and ophthalmopathy. What was amplified from RNA transcripts were TCR beta CDR3 regions. The primer set for the first-round RT-PCR of the TCR CDR3 was HTBI. TCRdb fed the multiplex PCR reads into MiXCR, producing one record per CDR3 protein. The sample consists of about 740,000 distinct CDR3 sequences, 14% of them appearing once. Input material: blood. The receptors derive from a woman in her late teens or twenties with Graves' hyperthyroidism.

This clonotype came up a few times. The chain couples TRBV5-6 to TRBJ1-1; unclear D gene. Germline-derived CDR1 and CDR2 are SGHDT and YYEEEE. The CDR3 spans 16 residues. V lost 1 base to trimming and J lost 0 bases, with 13 bases between them. The CDR3 DNA sequence: TGTGCCAGCAGCTTGCCTCTCGACCGCATGAACACTGAAGCTTTCTTT. Its translation: CASSLPLDRMNTEAFF.

Many counts were recorded for this clonotype. The chain is built from TRBV11-2 and TRBJ2-3; perhaps TRBD2 as D (6 bases). V lost 5 bases and J lost 2, with 23 bases in between. The CDR3 sequence is 18 residues long. Germline V gene data show CDR1 as SGHAT and CDR2 as FQNNGV. The CDR3 loop reads CASSLGWFGSTYTDTQYF. The CDR3 DNA sequence: TGTGCCAGCAGCCTCGGGTGGTTCGGGAGCACCTACACAGATACGCAGTATTTT.

This clonotype was seen at least ten times. V and J are TRBV27 and TRBJ2-1, with TRBD2 matching 9 bases. The CDR3 loop spans 17 amino acids. V lost 1 base and J lost 6; bases outside the gene matches: 10. Germline lookup yields CDR1 MNHEY and CDR2 SMNVEV (reference sequence). The CDR3 coding sequence is TGTGCCAGCAGTTTATTGTCCCTGGCGGGAGGGGGCAATGAGCAGTTCTTC. Protein: CASSLLSLAGGGNEQFF.

This clonotype was detected a few times. The rearrangement uses TRBV18 and TRBJ1-5, with 7 bases identical to TRBD1. Germline values: CDR1 KGHSH, CDR2 LQKENI. The CDR3 runs to 13 residues. Germline trimming cut 2 bases from V and 7 bases from J; bases unmatched to any gene: 2. CDR3 amino acids: CASSPGQVQPQHF. The CDR3 DNA is TGTGCCAGCTCACCAGGACAGGTGCAGCCCCAGCATTTT.

The CDR3 sequence: CASSTASYSNQPQHF. The DNA for the CDR3 is TGTGCCAGTAGTACCGCCTCTTATAGCAATCAGCCCCAGCATTTT. V gene TRBV19 combines with J gene TRBJ1-5; D is uncertain. Trimming took 4 bases from V and 0 from J, leaving 10 bases between them. The CDR3 is made up of 15 amino acids. Per germline, CDR1 LNHDA and CDR2 SQIVND (reference sequence).

The J gene is TRBJ2-7, the V gene TRBV6-4, with D maybe TRBD2 (5 bases). The V gene's germline CDR1 is MRHNA and CDR2 SNTAGT. There are 15 residues in the CDR3. V lost 6 bases and J lost 3, with 18 bases in between. This CDR3 is CASRRTPEEYYEQYF. CDR3 coding DNA: TGTGCCAGCAGAAGGACCCCGGAGGAATACTACGAGCAGTACTTC.

This clonotype showed up just a few times. The genes are TRBV19 and TRBJ2-3; maybe TRBD1 (6 bases). The germline gives CDR1 LNHDA, CDR2 SQIVND (reference sequence). This CDR3 region has 16 residues. V gave up 3 bases and J gave up 0 bases, with 13 bases separating them. The DNA for the CDR3 is TGTGCCAGTAGTATTGGGGGCACCCTCAGCACAGATACGCAGTATTTT. It specifies CASSIGGTLSTDTQYF.

This clonotype was observed once. This may come from a read error, since a much larger clone is one base off. This chain connects TRBV6-4 to TRBJ1-1; D gene ambiguous. V dropped 8 bases and J dropped 7 bases, with 17 bases sitting between them. This CDR3 has 13 amino acids. Germline-derived CDR1 and CDR2 are MRHNA and SNTAGT. The CDR3 DNA sequence: TGTGCCAGCGGTTACGCCCCAGCTTATGAAGCTTTCTTT. Its protein is CASGYAPAYEAFF.